Listed below are T cell receptor beta chains from one sample, sequenced in a study of OX40 agonist ivuxolimab in advanced cancers. Data came from immunoSEQ multiplex PCR; TCRdb stores just in-frame clones and leaves some out. The sample lists approximately 80,000 clones, 94% occurring once. Sequencing was performed on CD4+ or CD8+ T cells sorted from blood, taken in a trial of the OX40 agonist ivuxolimab. Receptors originate from an adult with an advanced solid tumor such as melanoma, head and neck, liver or kidney cancer. CDR3s include the opening cysteine and the closing phenylalanine or tryptophan. D genes are given only for firm matches. Size values are once, few and many counts, or a class for expanded clones, and some rows have none.

- TRBJ1-1 - TRBV9 CASSVAARNTEAFF TGTGCCAGCAGCGTAGCGGCCAGGAACACTGAAGCTTTCTTT
- TRBJ2-5 - TRBV21-1 CASSNILAGETQYF TGTGCCAGCAGCAATATACTAGCAGGAGAGACCCAGTACTTC
- TRBJ2-5 - TRBV20-1 CSVTIDETQYF TGCAGTGTAACTATAGACGAGACCCAGTACTTC
- TRBJ1-5 - TRBV19 CASRGGAGQPQHF TGTGCCAGTCGCGGAGGGGCGGGTCAGCCCCAGCATTTT
once TRBJ2-3 - TRBV5-1 CASMVPETDTQYF TGCGCCAGCATGGTACCAGAAACAGATACGCAGTATTTT
- TRBJ2-3 - TRBV19 CASSFGADTQYF TGTGCCAGTAGCTTTGGGGCAGATACGCAGTATTTT
- TRBJ2-7 - TRBV6-6 CASSYTRAPEEQYF TGTGCCAGCAGTTACACACGGGCTCCCGAAGAGCAGTACTTC
once TRBJ2-7 TRBD1 TRBV6-5 CASTQDRSSYEQYF TGTGCCAGCACTCAGGACAGGAGCTCCTACGAGCAGTACTTC
- TRBJ1-3 TRBD1 TRBV28 CASSPDRDSGNTIYF TGTGCCAGCAGCCCGGACAGGGACTCTGGAAACACCATATATTTT
- TRBJ1-1 - TRBV4-1 CASSRGDTEAFF TGCGCCAGCAGCCGGGGGGACACTGAAGCTTTCTTT
once TRBJ2-7 - TRBV21-1 CASSKLGTSGNNEQYF TGTGCCAGCAGCAAATTGGGGACTAGCGGGAACAACGAGCAGTACTTC
- TRBJ2-6 - TRBV28 CASSLMGGRSGANVLTF TGTGCCAGCAGTTTAATGGGGGGTAGGTCTGGGGCCAACGTCCTGACTTTC
- TRBJ1-1 - TRBV28 CASSPRAEAFF TGTGCCAGCAGCCCAAGGGCTGAAGCTTTCTTT
- TRBJ1-1 TRBD1 TRBV30 CAWSEWTGENTEAFF TGTGCCTGGAGTGAGTGGACAGGGGAAAACACTGAAGCTTTCTTT
- TRBJ2-2 - TRBV4-1 CASSQVPGNTGELFF TGCGCCAGCAGCCAAGTACCGGGGAACACCGGGGAGCTGTTTTTT
- TRBJ2-7 - TRBV28 CASSTPSYEQYF TGTGCCAGCAGTACTCCGAGTTACGAGCAGTACTTC
- TRBJ2-3 - TRBV4-1 CASSPVFSADTQYF TGCGCCAGCAGCCCAGTATTTAGCGCAGATACGCAGTATTTT
- TRBJ1-1 - TRBV2 CASQQDSMNTEAFF TGTGCCAGCCAACAGGATTCCATGAACACTGAAGCTTTCTTT
- TRBJ2-2 - TRBV7-3 CASSLTLNGLGSSTGELFF TGTGCCAGCAGCTTAACGTTAAATGGGCTGGGGTCGAGCACCGGGGAGCTGTTTTTT
- TRBJ2-2 TRBD1 TRBV18 CASSPISGQANTGELFF TGTGCCAGCTCACCAATTAGTGGACAGGCGAACACCGGGGAGCTGTTTTTT
- TRBJ2-6 - TRBV25-1 CASSDGRYSGANVLTF TGTGCCAGCAGTGACGGACGGTACTCTGGGGCCAACGTCCTGACTTTC
- TRBJ2-7 - TRBV7-9 CASSSFGDEQYF TGTGCCAGCAGCTCCTTCGGGGACGAGCAGTACTTC
- TRBJ2-3 - TRBV7-2 CASSSQRGTDTQYF TGTGCCAGCAGCTCTCAGAGGGGGACAGATACGCAGTATTTT
- TRBJ2-1 TRBD2 TRBV28 CASSQTSGYSYNEQFF TGTGCCAGCAGTCAGACTAGCGGCTACTCCTACAATGAGCAGTTCTTC
- TRBJ2-7 - TRBV7-9 CASGQGNLYEQYF TGTGCCAGCGGCCAGGGGAACCTCTACGAGCAGTACTTC
- TRBJ1-1 - TRBV9 CASSPWGGTEAFF TGTGCCAGCAGCCCGTGGGGGGGCACTGAAGCTTTCTTT